This entry features one TCR beta chain sequence. What it recognizes is unknown. The source of the sample is a study of CXCR3-negative and CXCR3-positive naive CD8 T cells. Study-wide results and limits: Similar TRBV-TRBJ usage was seen in naive cells (both CXCR3-negative and CXCR3-positive), but memory cells differed. It was found that naive subsets had comparable surface CD5, and TCR strength was inferred from TRB CDR3 properties.

The CDR3 has 15 residues. Germline V CDR1 and CDR2: SNHLY, FYNNEI. With UMI labels, 5' RACE was used to prepare the TRB cDNA libraries. TCRdb reprocessed the 5' RACE reads and reports one entry per CDR3 protein, with no DNA. Across some 49,000 distinct CDR3 sequences, the top ten clones capture 2.5% of the sample. Specimen: naive CXCR3- CD8+ T cells from blood. Described subset: CD45RO-CCR7+CD27+CD95- naive CD8+ T cells lacking CXCR3 (TNR3-). This TCR derives from a human donor in good health. Some clones in this sample may be carry-over from other donors' samples. This chain uses TRBV2 with TRBJ2-5; TCRdb picks TRBD2, but there is no DNA to check that call. The CDR3 protein is CASSESPGLQETQYF.